This record concerns one T cell receptor (beta chain) sequence. Its target is unknown. This specimen belongs to a study of cytomegalovirus exposure and HLA in healthy donors. This table comes from immunoSEQ multiplex PCR, and its TCRdb copy is limited to in-frame clones, with some not included. The table shows 200,000 to 250,000 clones, with about 90% occurring only once. Per germline, CDR1 SQVTM and CDR2 ANQGSEA. This CDR3 contains 14 residues. V was clipped by 6 bases and J by 1 base, with 13 bases between them. Study-wide findings and caveats: Some TCR beta chains (over 150 of them) were listed as cytomegalovirus-associated. It was reported that the classifier diagnosed cytomegalovirus status with high specificity and sensitivity in both the original and validation cohorts. In a later analysis, first-cohort TCR clusters were found to tend to co-occur in the approximately 120 validation repertoires.

This receptor was obtained from a woman aged 18-29 years in good health and CMV-seronegative. This sequence joins TRBV29-1 and TRBJ1-5; no clear D. Sequenced: PBMCs. CDR3 sequence reads: CSVQTEDSNQPQHF. DNA of the CDR3: TGCAGCGTCCAGACGGAGGACAGCAATCAGCCCCAGCATTTT.